The clone carrying this T cell receptor beta chain was observed a few times. The antigen is undetermined. Since all of the isolated RNA was reverse transcribed, expressed TCRB transcripts were what got sequenced. Using immunoSEQ multiplex PCR, the repertoire was profiled, and TCRdb retains in-frame clones only, with some absent. The sample consists of under 130,000 clones, 28% of them appearing once. This sample is drawn from a study of beta chain features in type 1 diabetes. Study findings and constraints: The study found moderately but significantly shorter TCRB CDR3s in all four CD4+ subsets of Type 1 diabetes patients.

Germline values: CDR1 SGHNT, CDR2 YENEEA. V was trimmed by 5 bases and J by 4 bases, leaving 8 bases between them. The CDR3 length is 12 residues. The J gene is TRBJ1-1, the V gene TRBV11-3; TRBD1 might be the D (6 bases). Sequencing used central memory CD4+ T cells from blood. The receptor comes from a woman between 18 and 29 years old with type 1 diabetes. The CDR3 loop is CASSPRGTEAFF. CDR3 DNA: TGTGCCAGCAGCCCCAGGGGCACTGAAGCTTTCTTT.